A single sample gave rise to the 29 T cell receptor beta chains below, sequenced in a study of shared clonotypes between healthy human individuals. CD8 cells regarded as naive lacked CD45RO, were positively chosen for CCR7, and omitted terminally differentiated effector memory CD45RA+ cells. This table comes from immunoSEQ multiplex PCR, and its TCRdb copy is limited to in-frame clones, with some not included. The table records approximately 650,000 clones, roughly 95% of them present only once. Material for sequencing was naive CD8+ T cells sorted from blood. These receptors originate from a woman aged 25-40 years in good health.

This clone was picked up one time. This chain joins TRBV6-1 and TRBJ1-2; no definite D call. The CDR3 sequence is 13 residues long. Per the germline V gene, CDR1 is MNHNS and CDR2 is SASEGT. V shed 6 bases and J shed 10 bases, with 18 bases lying between them. The CDR3 spells CASSPEGFGDYTF. The CDR3 nucleotides are TGTGCCAGCAGCCCCGAAGGCTTTGGGGACTACACCTTC.

This chain uses TRBV25-1 with TRBJ1-6; a weak D match, TRBD1 (5 bases). This CDR3 is 15 amino acids long. V lost 0 bases and J 7 bases, leaving 10 bases between the germline ends. Germline values: CDR1 MGHDK, CDR2 SYGVNS. The chain's CDR3 is CASSEYGGRNSPLHF. CDR3 DNA sequence: TGTGCCAGCAGTGAATACGGGGGACGGAATTCACCCCTCCACTTT.

The chain joins TRBV2 to TRBJ2-2; D is possibly TRBD2 (6 bases). The CDR3 is 15 residues long. V gave up 6 bases and J gave up 3 bases, with 14 bases separating them. Germline V gives CDR1 SNHLY, CDR2 FYNNEI. In DNA, the CDR3 is TGTGCCAGCAGCGGGACGGGGGTCGACACCGGGGAGCTGTTTTTT. This sequence encodes CASSGTGVDTGELFF.

J is TRBJ2-7 and V is TRBV28, with 9 bases identical to TRBD1. In germline, CDR1 is MDHEN, CDR2 SYDVKM. Unmatched junction bases numbered 19, after V lost 6 bases and J lost 7 bases. CDR3 size: 17 residues. As DNA, the CDR3 is TGTGCCAGCAGAAAGGGACAGGGAAGCCCCCCTTCGAGGGAGCAGTACTTC. Protein product: CASRKGQGSPPSREQYF.

This chain uses TRBV7-2 with TRBJ2-3; 9 bases agree with TRBD2. CDR3 length equals 17 residues. From germline, CDR1 is SGHTA and CDR2 FQGNSA. The trim removed 3 bases at V and 3 bases at J, leaving 10 bases unmatched. CDR3 region: CASSLGLAGYVTDTQYF. CDR3 coding DNA: TGTGCCAGCAGCTTGGGACTAGCCGGTTATGTGACAGATACGCAGTATTTT.

The chain links TRBV5-1 to TRBJ2-3, with 7 bases fitting TRBD2. This CDR3 has 17 residues. Germline CDR1 SGHRS, CDR2 YFSETQ. V dropped 4 bases and J dropped 3; count of bases not matched to a gene: 14. The CDR3 coding sequence is TGCGCCAGCAGCCCAGGACTTGCGGGAGATGGGACAGATACGCAGTATTTT. Amino acids: CASSPGLAGDGTDTQYF.

V and J are TRBV5-5 and TRBJ2-5; D is possibly TRBD1 or TRBD2 (5 bases each). This CDR3 contains 13 residues. V lost 5 bases to trimming and J lost 3 bases, with 11 bases between them. CDR1 and CDR2 from the germline V gene are SGHKS and YYEKEE (reference sequence). This CDR3 is CASRAGTEETQYF. The CDR3 DNA is TGTGCCAGCAGGGCCGGGACCGAAGAGACCCAGTACTTC.

The chain is built from TRBV5-4 and TRBJ1-1, with D perhaps matching TRBD1 (5 bases). The germline gives CDR1 SGHNT, CDR2 YYREEE (reference sequence). The CDR3 extends over 17 amino acids. V was cut by 4 bases and J by 1 base, with 20 bases left in between. In DNA form, the CDR3 reads TGTGCCAGCAGCCCCCTACCACCGACAGCAGAGAACACTGAAGCTTTCTTT. Translating gives CASSPLPPTAENTEAFF.

The chain combines TRBV27 with TRBJ2-7; 9 bases are shared with TRBD1. CDR1 and CDR2 from the germline V gene are MNHEY and SMNVEV (reference sequence). J was trimmed by 6 bases and V by 6 bases; bases with no gene match: 6. The CDR3 extends over 13 amino acids. The CDR3, as DNA: TGTGCCAGCAGGCCCGGGACAGGGCTCGAGCAGTACTTC. Translated: CASRPGTGLEQYF.

The rearrangement joins TRBV7-9 to TRBJ2-7; 9 bases agree with TRBD1. The CDR3 runs to 14 residues. Trimming cost V 4 bases and J 4 bases; bases outside gene matches: 5. Germline V gene lookup returns CDR1 SEHNR and CDR2 FQNEAQ (reference sequence). DNA of the CDR3: TGTGCCAGCAGCTCGCGGGACAGGGAATACGAGCAGTACTTC. Translated, it gives CASSSRDREYEQYF. Full variable domain (rest looked up from reference TRBV7-9 and TRBJ2-7): DTGVSQNPRHKITKRGQNVTFRCDPISEHNRLYWYRQTLGQGPEFLTYFQNEAQLEKSRLLSDRFSAERPKGSFSTLEIQRTEQGDSAMYLCASSSRDREYEQYFGPGTRLTVT.

The chain links TRBV5-4 to TRBJ2-2; 7 nucleotides line up with TRBD1. The CDR3 spans 13 residues. Looked up from germline, CDR1 is SGHNT and CDR2 is YYREEE (reference sequence). V trimming: 4 bases; J trimming: 6 bases; junction bases outside the gene matches: 3. DNA for the CDR3: TGTGCCAGCAGCCCTCAGGGGGCCGGGGAGCTGTTTTTT. Its translation: CASSPQGAGELFF.

This sequence joins TRBV19 and TRBJ2-2; a weak D match, TRBD2 (5 bases). The V end lost 8 bases, the J end lost 5 bases, and 15 bases lay between the germline ends. Germline CDR1 is LNHDA and CDR2 is SQIVND (reference sequence). The length of the CDR3 is 14 residues. CDR3 nucleotide sequence: TGTGCCAGTCATTACCGGTCGGGAACCGGGGAGCTGTTTTTT. It yields the protein CASHYRSGTGELFF.

CDR3 amino acids: CASSVGGKSTDTQYF. In nucleotides, the CDR3 is TGTGCCAGCAGCGTAGGCGGGAAGAGCACAGATACGCAGTATTTT. This rearrangement joins TRBV9 to TRBJ2-3; TRBD2 is a possible D gene (6 bases). Trimming shortened V by 0 bases and J by 0 bases, and 8 bases separated the two germline ends. Germline CDR1 is SGDLS and CDR2 is YYNGEE. This CDR3 region has 15 residues.

This chain uses TRBV6-5 with TRBJ2-1; 8 positions match TRBD2. Losses at the gene ends were 3 bases for V and 4 bases for J; bases not matched to a gene: 2. The germline gives CDR1 MNHEY, CDR2 SVGAGI. The CDR3 length is 14 residues. CDR3 DNA sequence: TGTGCCAGCAGTTATAGCGGGACTTACAATGAGCAGTTCTTC. Translating gives CASSYSGTYNEQFF.

The chain links TRBV2 to TRBJ2-5, with 8 bases fitting TRBD2. Germline CDR1 and CDR2: SNHLY and FYNNEI. Trimming cost V 4 bases and J 1 base; bases outside gene matches: 5. CDR3 length: 15 residues. CDR3 sequence (DNA): TGTGCCAGCAGTGCGGCTAGCGGGTTCCAAGAGACCCAGTACTTC. It specifies CASSAASGFQETQYF.

The chain is built from TRBV27 and TRBJ2-7, with 10 bases identical to TRBD2. V lost 4 bases and J lost 5; bases outside the gene matches: 8. CDR3 size: 15 residues. CDR1 is MNHEY and CDR2 is SMNVEV in the germline V gene (reference sequence). Here the CDR3 reads CASSSPLAGVHEQYF. Written as DNA, the CDR3 is TGTGCCAGCAGTTCCCCGCTAGCGGGAGTTCACGAGCAGTACTTC.

The chain carries TRBV9 and TRBJ2-7; D not resolved. The CDR3 is 14 residues long. Between the trimmed V and J ends, which lost 0 bases and 0 bases, there was a span of 7 bases. The V gene's germline CDR1 is SGDLS and CDR2 YYNGEE. The CDR3 loop is CASSVEQYSYEQYF. The CDR3 region has the DNA TGTGCCAGCAGCGTAGAACAATACTCCTACGAGCAGTACTTC.

This chain joins TRBV13 and TRBJ2-1; D is perhaps TRBD1 (5 bases). V lost 5 bases, J lost 5 bases, and 13 bases lay in between. The germline V gene encodes CDR1 PRHDT and CDR2 FYEKMQ (reference sequence). This CDR3 spans 14 amino acids. The CDR3 loop reads CASSRGLGDNEQFF. In nucleotides, the CDR3 is TGTGCCAGCAGCCGAGGCTTAGGGGACAATGAGCAGTTCTTC.

The genes are TRBV19 and TRBJ1-4; 7 bases map to TRBD1. CDR3 size: 15 residues. Germline values: CDR1 LNHDA, CDR2 SQIVND (reference sequence). After removal of 4 bases from V and 5 bases from J, the junction contained 7 bases not matched to a gene. The CDR3 nucleotides are TGTGCCAGTAGTAACCGGGACAGCGAAAATGAAAAACTGTTTTTT. Translating gives CASSNRDSENEKLFF.

The sample holds one count of this clone. The chain combines TRBV30 with TRBJ2-1; D not certain. Germline-derived CDR1 and CDR2 are GTSNPN and SVGIG (reference sequence). The V gene lost 1 base and the J gene lost 12 bases, with 10 bases spanning the gap. The CDR3 is 11 residues long. CDR3 region: CAWSGNYGQFF. DNA of the CDR3: TGTGCCTGGAGTGGTAATTACGGGCAGTTCTTC.

The rearrangement joins TRBV7-8 to TRBJ2-7; D gene ambiguous. The CDR3 extends over 14 amino acids. CDR1 is SGHVS, CDR2 FQNEAQ, per germline. Trimming shortened V by 0 bases and J by 5 bases, and 11 bases separated the two germline ends. The CDR3 DNA reads TGTGCCAGCAGCTTAGCTGTCAGACCTGACGAGCAGTACTTC. Translating it yields CASSLAVRPDEQYF.

This chain links TRBV11-2 with TRBJ2-7, with 12 bases fitting TRBD2. The V and J ends lost 5 bases and 3 bases, in that order; junction bases with no gene match: 14. The CDR3 extends over 18 amino acids. Looked up from germline, CDR1 is SGHAT and CDR2 is FQNNGV. The CDR3 protein is CASSHIRRTSGILYEQYF. The DNA for the CDR3 is TGTGCCAGCAGCCACATTCGAAGGACTAGCGGGATACTCTACGAGCAGTACTTC.

V gene TRBV6-4 combines with J gene TRBJ2-3; 7 bases align to TRBD1. The germline gives CDR1 MRHNA, CDR2 SNTAGT. J was trimmed by 4 bases and V by 4 bases; bases with no gene match: 8. The CDR3 runs to 15 residues. The CDR3: CASSAVGQAPDTQYF. For the CDR3, the DNA is TGTGCCAGCAGTGCCGTTGGACAGGCCCCAGATACGCAGTATTTT.

The V gene is TRBV7-8, the J gene TRBJ2-7; D is possibly TRBD2 (6 bases). CDR1 and CDR2 (germline): SGHVS, FQNEAQ. The CDR3 covers 14 residues. Trimming cost V 5 bases and J 3 bases, with 14 bases left between them. Here the CDR3 DNA reads TGTGCCAGCAGCCAACCGGAGGAGGGCTACGAGCAGTACTTC. It yields the protein CASSQPEEGYEQYF.

The genes are TRBV29-1 and TRBJ2-1; 9 bases fit TRBD2. V lost 3 bases, J lost 7 bases, and 4 bases stayed unmatched. The germline gives CDR1 SQVTM, CDR2 ANQGSEA. The CDR3 is made up of 13 amino acids. The CDR3, as DNA: TGCAGCGTTGAGCGGGAGGGCCGAAATGAGCAGTTCTTC. This gives the protein CSVEREGRNEQFF.

The rearrangement uses TRBV27 and TRBJ2-7; D might be TRBD2 (6 bases). Germline assignment: CDR1 MNHEY and CDR2 SMNVEV (reference sequence). CDR3 length equals 16 residues. Trimming pared 1 base from V and 3 bases from J, leaving 16 bases between. The CDR3 nucleotides read TGTGCCAGCAGTTTATACCCCGGGACTCGCAACTACGAGCAGTACTTC. It translates to CASSLYPGTRNYEQYF.

The chain is built from TRBV7-6 and TRBJ2-1, with D tentatively TRBD2 (5 bases). Germline values: CDR1 SGHVS, CDR2 FNYEAQ. The CDR3 sequence is 13 residues long. V was shortened by 6 bases and J by 3 bases, with 9 bases between the two germline ends. The CDR3 region has the DNA TGTGCCAGCAGTCTGGACTTCTACAATGAGCAGTTCTTC. This sequence encodes CASSLDFYNEQFF.

The chain links TRBV7-9 to TRBJ2-7; weak D call: TRBD1 (5 bases). There are 14 residues in the CDR3. Trimming pared 3 bases from V and 2 bases from J, leaving 11 bases between. From germline, CDR1 is SEHNR and CDR2 FQNEAQ (reference sequence). The CDR3 region is CASSFQGRPYEQYF. In nucleotides, the CDR3 is TGTGCCAGCAGCTTTCAGGGAAGGCCCTACGAGCAGTACTTC. Full variable domain (rest looked up from reference TRBV7-9 and TRBJ2-7): DTGVSQNPRHKITKRGQNVTFRCDPISEHNRLYWYRQTLGQGPEFLTYFQNEAQLEKSRLLSDRFSAERPKGSFSTLEIQRTEQGDSAMYLCASSFQGRPYEQYFGPGTRLTVT.

J is TRBJ2-7 and V is TRBV6-5, with TRBD1 matching 11 bases. Trimming took 3 bases from V and 3 from J; bases not matched to a gene: 7. CDR1 is MNHEY, CDR2 SVGAGI, per germline. The CDR3 has 16 residues. CDR3 sequence (DNA): TGTGCCAGCAGTTATTTTAGGGACAGGGGGGACTACGAGCAGTACTTC. It encodes CASSYFRDRGDYEQYF.